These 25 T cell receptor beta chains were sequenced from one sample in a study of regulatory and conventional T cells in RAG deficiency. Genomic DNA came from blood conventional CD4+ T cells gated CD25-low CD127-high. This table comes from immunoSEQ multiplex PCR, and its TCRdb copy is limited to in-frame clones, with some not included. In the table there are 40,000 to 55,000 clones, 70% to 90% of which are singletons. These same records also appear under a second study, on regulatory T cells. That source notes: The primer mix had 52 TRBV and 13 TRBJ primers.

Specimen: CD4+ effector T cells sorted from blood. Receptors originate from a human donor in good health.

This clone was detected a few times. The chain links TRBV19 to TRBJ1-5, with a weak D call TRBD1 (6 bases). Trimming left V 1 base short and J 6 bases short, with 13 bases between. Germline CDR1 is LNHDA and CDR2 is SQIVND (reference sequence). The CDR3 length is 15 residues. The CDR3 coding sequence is TGTGCCAGTAGTATAGTATGGCAGGGGAGTCAGCCCCAGCATTTT. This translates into CASSIVWQGSQPQHF.

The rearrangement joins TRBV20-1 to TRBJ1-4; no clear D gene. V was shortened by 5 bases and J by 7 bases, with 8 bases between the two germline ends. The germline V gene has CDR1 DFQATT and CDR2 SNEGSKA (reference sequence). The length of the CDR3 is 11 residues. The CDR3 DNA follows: TGCAGTGCTGACGAACGTGAAAAACTGTTTTTT. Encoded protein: CSADEREKLFF.

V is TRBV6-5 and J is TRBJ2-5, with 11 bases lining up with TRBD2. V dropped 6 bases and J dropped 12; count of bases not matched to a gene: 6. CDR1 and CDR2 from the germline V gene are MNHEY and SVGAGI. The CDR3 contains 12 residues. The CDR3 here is CASSVAGGGKYF. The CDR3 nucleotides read TGTGCCAGCAGCGTAGCGGGGGGGGGCAAGTACTTC.

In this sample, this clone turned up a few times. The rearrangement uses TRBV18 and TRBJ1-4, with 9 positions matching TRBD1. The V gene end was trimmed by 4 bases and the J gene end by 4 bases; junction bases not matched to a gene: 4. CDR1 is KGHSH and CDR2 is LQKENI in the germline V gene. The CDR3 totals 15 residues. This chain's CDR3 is CASSRDRDLNEKLFF. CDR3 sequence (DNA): TGTGCCAGCTCACGGGACAGGGACCTTAATGAAAAACTGTTTTTT. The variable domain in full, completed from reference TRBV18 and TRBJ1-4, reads NAGVMQNPRHLVRRRGQEARLRCSPMKGHSHVYWYRQLPEEGLKFMVYLQKENIIDESGMPKERFSAEFPKEGPSILRIQQVVRGDSAAYFCASSRDRDLNEKLFFGSGTQLSVL.

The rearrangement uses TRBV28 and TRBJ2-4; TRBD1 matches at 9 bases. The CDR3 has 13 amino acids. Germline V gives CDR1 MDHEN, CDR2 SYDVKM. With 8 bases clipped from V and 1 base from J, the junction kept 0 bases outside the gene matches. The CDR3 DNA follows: TGTGCCAGCGGACAGGGGGCCAAAAACATTCAGTACTTC. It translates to CASGQGAKNIQYF.

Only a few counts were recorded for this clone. The CDR3 is CASSKRRSSGNTIYF. The DNA for the CDR3 is TGTGCCAGCAGCAAACGAAGGTCCTCTGGAAACACCATATATTTT. The chain has TRBV21-1 and TRBJ1-3. TRBV21-1 is tagged as a pseudogene. This CDR3 is 15 amino acids long.

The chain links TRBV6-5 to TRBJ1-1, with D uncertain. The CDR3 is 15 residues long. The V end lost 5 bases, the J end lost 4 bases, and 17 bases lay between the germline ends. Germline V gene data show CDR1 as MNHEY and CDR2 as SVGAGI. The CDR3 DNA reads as TGTGCCAGCAGTACCAGACCCTCTTTCGGCACTGAAGCTTTCTTT. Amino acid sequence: CASSTRPSFGTEAFF.

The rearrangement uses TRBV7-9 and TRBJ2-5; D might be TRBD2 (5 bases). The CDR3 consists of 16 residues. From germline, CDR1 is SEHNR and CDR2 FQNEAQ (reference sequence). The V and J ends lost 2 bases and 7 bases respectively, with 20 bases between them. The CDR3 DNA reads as TGTGCCAGCAGCTTATACGGGGTGGCGGCCGTAGGGACCCAGTACTTC. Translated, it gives CASSLYGVAAVGTQYF.

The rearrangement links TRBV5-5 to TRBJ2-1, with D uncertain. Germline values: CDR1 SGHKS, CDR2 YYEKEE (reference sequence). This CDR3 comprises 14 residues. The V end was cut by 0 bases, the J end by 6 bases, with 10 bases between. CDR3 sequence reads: CASSLGIGTNEQFF. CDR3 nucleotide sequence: TGTGCCAGCAGCTTGGGAATAGGTACCAATGAGCAGTTCTTC.

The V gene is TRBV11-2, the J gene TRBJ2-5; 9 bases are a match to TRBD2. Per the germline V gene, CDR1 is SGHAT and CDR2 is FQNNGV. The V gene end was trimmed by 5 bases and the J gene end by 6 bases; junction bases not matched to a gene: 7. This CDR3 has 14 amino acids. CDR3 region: CASSLGTSRQTQYF. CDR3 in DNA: TGTGCCAGCAGCCTTGGGACTAGCAGGCAGACCCAGTACTTC.

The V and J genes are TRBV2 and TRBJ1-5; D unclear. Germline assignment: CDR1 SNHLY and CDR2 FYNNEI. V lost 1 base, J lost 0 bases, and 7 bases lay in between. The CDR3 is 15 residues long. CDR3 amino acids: CASSEGGISNQPQHF. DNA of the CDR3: TGTGCCAGCAGTGAAGGCGGGATTAGCAATCAGCCCCAGCATTTT.

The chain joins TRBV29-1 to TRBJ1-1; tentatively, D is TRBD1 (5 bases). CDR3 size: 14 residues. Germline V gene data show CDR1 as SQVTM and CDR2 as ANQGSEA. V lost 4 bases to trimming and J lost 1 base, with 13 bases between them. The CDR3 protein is CSVVKGGTNTEAFF. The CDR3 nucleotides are TGCAGCGTTGTCAAGGGAGGGACGAACACTGAAGCTTTCTTT.

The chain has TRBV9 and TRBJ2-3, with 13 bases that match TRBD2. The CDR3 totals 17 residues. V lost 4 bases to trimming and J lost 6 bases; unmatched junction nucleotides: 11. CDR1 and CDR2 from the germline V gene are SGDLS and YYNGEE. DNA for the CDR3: TGTGCCAGCAGCCCAAGCGCGACTAGCGGGGGGACTGATACGCAGTATTTT. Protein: CASSPSATSGGTDTQYF.

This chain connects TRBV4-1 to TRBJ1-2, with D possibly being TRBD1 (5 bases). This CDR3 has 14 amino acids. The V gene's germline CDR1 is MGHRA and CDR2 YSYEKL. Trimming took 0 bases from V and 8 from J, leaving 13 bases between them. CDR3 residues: CASSQEEGARGYTF. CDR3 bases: TGCGCCAGCAGCCAAGAAGAAGGGGCTCGAGGCTACACCTTC.

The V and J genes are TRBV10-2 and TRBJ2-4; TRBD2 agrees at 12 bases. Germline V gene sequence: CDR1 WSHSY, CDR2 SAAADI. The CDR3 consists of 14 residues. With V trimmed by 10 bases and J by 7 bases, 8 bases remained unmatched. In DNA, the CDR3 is TGCGCCACCAGACTAGCGGGGGAAGGGAACATTCAGTACTTC. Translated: CATRLAGEGNIQYF.

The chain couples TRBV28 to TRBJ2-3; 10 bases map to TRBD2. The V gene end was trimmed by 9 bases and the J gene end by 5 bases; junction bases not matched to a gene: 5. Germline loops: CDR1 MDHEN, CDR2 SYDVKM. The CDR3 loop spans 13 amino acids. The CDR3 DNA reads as TGTGCCAGTTCAGCGGGGGGGGGAGATACGCAGTATTTT. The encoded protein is CASSAGGGDTQYF.

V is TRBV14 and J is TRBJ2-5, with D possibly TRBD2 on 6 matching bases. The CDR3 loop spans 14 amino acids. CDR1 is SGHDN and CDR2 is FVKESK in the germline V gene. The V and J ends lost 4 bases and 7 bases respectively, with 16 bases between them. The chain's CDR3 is CASSLLGGAGTQYF. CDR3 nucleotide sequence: TGTGCCAGCAGCCTACTAGGCGGGGCGGGGACCCAGTACTTC. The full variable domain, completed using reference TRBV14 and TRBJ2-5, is EAGVTQFPSHSVIEKGQTVTLRCDPISGHDNLYWYRRVMGKEIKFLLHFVKESKQDESGMPNNRFLAERTGGTYSTLKVQPAELEDSGVYFCASSLLGGAGTQYFGPGTRLLVL.

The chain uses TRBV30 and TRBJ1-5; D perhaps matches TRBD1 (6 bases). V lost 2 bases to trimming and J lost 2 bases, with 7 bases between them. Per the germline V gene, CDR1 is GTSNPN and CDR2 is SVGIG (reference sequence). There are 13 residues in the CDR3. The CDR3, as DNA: TGTGCCTGGAGTAGACAGGGCAATCAGCCCCAGCATTTT. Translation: CAWSRQGNQPQHF.

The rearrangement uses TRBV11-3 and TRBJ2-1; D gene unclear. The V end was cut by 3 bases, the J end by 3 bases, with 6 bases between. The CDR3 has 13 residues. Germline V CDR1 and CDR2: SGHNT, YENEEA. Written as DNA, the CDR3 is TGTGCCAGCAGCTTGCGTGGCTACAATGAGCAGTTCTTC. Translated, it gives CASSLRGYNEQFF.

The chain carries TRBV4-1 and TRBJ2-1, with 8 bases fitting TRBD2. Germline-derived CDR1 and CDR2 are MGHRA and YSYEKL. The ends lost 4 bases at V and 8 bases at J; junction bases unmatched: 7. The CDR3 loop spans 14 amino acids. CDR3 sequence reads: CASSPGPGGDEQFF. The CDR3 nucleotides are TGCGCCAGCAGCCCGGGACCCGGGGGGGATGAGCAGTTCTTC.

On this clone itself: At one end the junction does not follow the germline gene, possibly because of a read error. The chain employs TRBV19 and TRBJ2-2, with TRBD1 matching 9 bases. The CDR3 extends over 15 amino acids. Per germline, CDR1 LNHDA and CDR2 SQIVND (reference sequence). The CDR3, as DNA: TGTGCCAGTAGGCCGGACAGGGGCTATAGTGGGGGGCTGTTTTTT. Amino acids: CASRPDRGYSGGLFF. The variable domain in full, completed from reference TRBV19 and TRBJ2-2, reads DGGITQSPKYLFRKEGQNVTLSCEQNLNHDAMYWYRQDPGQGLRLIYYSQIVNDFQKGDIAEGYSVSREKKESFPLTVTSAQKNPTAFYLCASRPDRGYSGGLFFGEGSRLTVL.

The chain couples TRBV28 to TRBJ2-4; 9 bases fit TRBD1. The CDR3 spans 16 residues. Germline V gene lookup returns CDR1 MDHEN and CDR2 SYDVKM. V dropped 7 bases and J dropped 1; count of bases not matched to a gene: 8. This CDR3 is CASKDRGLGAKNIQYF. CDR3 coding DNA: TGTGCCAGCAAGGACAGGGGATTAGGGGCCAAAAACATTCAGTACTTC.

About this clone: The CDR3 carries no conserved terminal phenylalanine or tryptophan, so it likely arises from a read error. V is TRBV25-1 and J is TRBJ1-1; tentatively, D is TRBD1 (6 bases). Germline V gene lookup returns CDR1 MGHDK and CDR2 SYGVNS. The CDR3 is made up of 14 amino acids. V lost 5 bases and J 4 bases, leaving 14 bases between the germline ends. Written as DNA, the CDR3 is TGTGCCAGCAGTTCCTTCGGGGGGGCCACTGAAGCTTTCCTT. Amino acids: CASSSFGGATEAFL.

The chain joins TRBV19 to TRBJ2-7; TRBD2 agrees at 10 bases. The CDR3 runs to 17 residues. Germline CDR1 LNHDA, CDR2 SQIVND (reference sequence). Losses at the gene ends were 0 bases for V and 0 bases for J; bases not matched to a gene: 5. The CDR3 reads CASSIEWRTSGSYEQYF. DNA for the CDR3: TGTGCCAGTAGTATAGAGTGGAGGACTAGCGGCTCCTACGAGCAGTACTTC.

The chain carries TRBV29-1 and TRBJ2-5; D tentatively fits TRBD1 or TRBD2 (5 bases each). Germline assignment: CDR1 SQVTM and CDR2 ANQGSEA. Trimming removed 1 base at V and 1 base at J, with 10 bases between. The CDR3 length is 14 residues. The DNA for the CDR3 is TGCAGCGTTGAAGGAGGGGTTGTCCAAGAGACCCAGTACTTC. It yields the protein CSVEGGVVQETQYF.